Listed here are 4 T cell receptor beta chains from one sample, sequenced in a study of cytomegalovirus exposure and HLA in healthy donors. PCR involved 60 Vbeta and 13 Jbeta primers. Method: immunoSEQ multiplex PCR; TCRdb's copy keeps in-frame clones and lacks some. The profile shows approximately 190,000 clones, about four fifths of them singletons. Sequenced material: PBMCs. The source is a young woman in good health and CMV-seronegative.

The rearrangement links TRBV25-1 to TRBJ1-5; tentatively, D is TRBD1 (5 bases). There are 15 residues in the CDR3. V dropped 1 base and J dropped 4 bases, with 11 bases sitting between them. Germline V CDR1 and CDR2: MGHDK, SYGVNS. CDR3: CASSESGDGNQPQHF. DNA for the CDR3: TGTGCCAGCAGTGAATCGGGGGACGGGAATCAGCCCCAGCATTTT.

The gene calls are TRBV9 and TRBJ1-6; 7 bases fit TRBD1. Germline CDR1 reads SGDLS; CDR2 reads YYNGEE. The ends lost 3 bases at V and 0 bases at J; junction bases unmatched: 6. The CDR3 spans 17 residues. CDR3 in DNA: TGTGCCAGCAGCGAATTGGACAGGAGCTCCTATAATTCACCCCTCCACTTT. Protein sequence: CASSELDRSSYNSPLHF.

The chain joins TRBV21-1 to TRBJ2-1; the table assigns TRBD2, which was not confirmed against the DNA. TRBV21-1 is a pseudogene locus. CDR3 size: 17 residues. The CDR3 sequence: CASSKGLANLLYNEQFF. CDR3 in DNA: TGTGCCAGCAGCAAAGGGTTAGCGAACCTCCTTTACAATGAGCAGTTCTTC.

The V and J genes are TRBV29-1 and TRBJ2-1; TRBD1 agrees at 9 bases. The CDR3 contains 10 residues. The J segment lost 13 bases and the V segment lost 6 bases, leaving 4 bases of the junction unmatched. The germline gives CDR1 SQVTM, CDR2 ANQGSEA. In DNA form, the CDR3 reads TGCAGCGTGCCGGGACAGGGTCAGTTCTTC. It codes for CSVPGQGQFF.